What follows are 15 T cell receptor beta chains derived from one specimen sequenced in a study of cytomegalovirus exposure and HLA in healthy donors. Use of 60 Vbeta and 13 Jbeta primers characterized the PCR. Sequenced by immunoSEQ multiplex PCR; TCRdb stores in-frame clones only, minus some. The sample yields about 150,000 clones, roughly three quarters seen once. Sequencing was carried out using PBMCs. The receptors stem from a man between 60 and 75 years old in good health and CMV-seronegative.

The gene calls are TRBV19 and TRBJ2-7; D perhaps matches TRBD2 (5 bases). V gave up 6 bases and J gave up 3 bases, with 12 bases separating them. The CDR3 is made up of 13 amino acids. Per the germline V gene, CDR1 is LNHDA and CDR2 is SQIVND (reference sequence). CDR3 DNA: TGTGCCAGTAGACCCGAGGGATACTACGAGCAGTACTTC. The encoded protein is CASRPEGYYEQYF. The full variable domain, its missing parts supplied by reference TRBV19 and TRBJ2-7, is DGGITQSPKYLFRKEGQNVTLSCEQNLNHDAMYWYRQDPGQGLRLIYYSQIVNDFQKGDIAEGYSVSREKKESFPLTVTSAQKNPTAFYLCASRPEGYYEQYFGPGTRLTVT.

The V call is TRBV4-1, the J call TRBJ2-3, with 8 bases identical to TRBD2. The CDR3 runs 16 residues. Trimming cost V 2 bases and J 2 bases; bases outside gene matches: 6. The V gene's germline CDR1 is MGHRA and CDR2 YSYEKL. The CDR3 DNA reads TGCGCCAGCAGCCAATCGCTAGCGGGCCTCACAGATACGCAGTATTTT. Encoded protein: CASSQSLAGLTDTQYF.

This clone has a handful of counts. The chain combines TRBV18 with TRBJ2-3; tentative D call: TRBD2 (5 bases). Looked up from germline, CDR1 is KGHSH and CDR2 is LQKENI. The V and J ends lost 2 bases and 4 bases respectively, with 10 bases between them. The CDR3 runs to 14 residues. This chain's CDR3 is CASSPGRAADTQYF. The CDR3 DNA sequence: TGTGCCAGCTCACCAGGGCGGGCGGCAGATACGCAGTATTTT.

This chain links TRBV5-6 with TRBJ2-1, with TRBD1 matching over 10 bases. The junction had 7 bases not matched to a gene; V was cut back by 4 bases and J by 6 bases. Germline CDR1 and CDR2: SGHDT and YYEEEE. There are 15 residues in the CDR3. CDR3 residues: CASSRDRGRGNEQFF. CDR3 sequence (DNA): TGTGCCAGCAGCAGGGACAGGGGCAGGGGCAATGAGCAGTTCTTC.

The CDR3 protein is CASSSLGLAGRVEQFF. In DNA form, the CDR3 reads TGTGCCAGCAGTTCCCTCGGACTAGCGGGAAGGGTTGAGCAGTTCTTC. The chain uses TRBV6-6 and TRBJ2-1; TRBD2 matches at 12 bases. V shed 4 bases, J shed 9 bases, and the junction held 10 bases outside the gene matches. CDR3 size: 16 residues. CDR1 and CDR2 (germline): MNHNY, SVGAGI (reference sequence).

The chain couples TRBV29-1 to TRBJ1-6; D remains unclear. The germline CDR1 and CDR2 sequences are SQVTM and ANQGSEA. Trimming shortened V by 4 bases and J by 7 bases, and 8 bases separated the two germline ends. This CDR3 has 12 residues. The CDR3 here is CSVGDGNSPLHF. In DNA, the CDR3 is TGCAGCGTTGGTGACGGGAATTCACCCCTCCACTTT.

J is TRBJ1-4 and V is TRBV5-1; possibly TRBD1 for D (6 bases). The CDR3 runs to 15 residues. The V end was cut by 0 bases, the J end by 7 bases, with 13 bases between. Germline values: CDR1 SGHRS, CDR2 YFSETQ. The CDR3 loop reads CASSLAQGGGEKLFF. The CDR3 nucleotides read TGCGCCAGCAGCTTGGCCCAAGGGGGGGGTGAAAAACTGTTTTTT.

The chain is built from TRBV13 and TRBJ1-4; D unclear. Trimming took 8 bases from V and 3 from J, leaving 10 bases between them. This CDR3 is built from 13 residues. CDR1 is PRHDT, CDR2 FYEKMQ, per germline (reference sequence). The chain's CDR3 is CASSEGPNEKLFF. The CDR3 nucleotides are TGTGCCAGCTCCGAGGGCCCTAATGAAAAACTGTTTTTT.

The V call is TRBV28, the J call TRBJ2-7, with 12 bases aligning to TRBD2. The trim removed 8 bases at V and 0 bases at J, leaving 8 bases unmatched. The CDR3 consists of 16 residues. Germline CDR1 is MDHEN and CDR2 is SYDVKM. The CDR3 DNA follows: TGTGCCAGCTCTGCTAGCGGGAGGGCGGCCTCCTACGAGCAGTACTTC. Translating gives CASSASGRAASYEQYF.

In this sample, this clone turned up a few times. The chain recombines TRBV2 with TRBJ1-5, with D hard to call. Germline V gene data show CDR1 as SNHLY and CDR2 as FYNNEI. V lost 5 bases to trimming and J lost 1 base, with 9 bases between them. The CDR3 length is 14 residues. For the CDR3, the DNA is TGTGCCAGCAGTCGGGAGGCCAGCAATCAGCCCCAGCATTTT. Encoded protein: CASSREASNQPQHF.

DNA for the CDR3: TGCGCCAGCAGCCAAGATGCGGCAGGGGCCGGTGACCAGCAGTACTTC. It yields the protein CASSQDAAGAGDQQYF. The chain is built from TRBV4-1 and TRBJ2-7; weak D call: TRBD1 (6 bases). The CDR3 totals 16 residues. Trimming stripped 0 bases from V and 8 bases from J, with 20 bases between. Germline V lookup: CDR1 MGHRA, CDR2 YSYEKL.

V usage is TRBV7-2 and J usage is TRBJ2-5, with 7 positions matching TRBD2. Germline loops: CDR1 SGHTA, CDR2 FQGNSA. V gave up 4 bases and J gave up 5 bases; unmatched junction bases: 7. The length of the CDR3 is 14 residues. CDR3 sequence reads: CASSSRLALETQYF. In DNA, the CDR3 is TGTGCCAGCAGCTCCCGACTAGCACTGGAGACCCAGTACTTC.

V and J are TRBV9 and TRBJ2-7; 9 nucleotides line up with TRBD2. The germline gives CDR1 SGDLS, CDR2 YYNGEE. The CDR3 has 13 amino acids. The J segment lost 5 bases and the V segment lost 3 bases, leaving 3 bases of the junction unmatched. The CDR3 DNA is TGTGCCAGCAGCGCGAGCGGGGGGAACGAGCAGTACTTC. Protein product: CASSASGGNEQYF.

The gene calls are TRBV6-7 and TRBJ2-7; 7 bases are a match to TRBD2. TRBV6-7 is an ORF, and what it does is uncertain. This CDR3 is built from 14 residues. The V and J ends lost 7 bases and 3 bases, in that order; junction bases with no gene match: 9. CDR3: CASTLLALVYEQYF. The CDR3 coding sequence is TGTGCCAGCACTCTACTAGCGCTTGTCTACGAGCAGTACTTC.

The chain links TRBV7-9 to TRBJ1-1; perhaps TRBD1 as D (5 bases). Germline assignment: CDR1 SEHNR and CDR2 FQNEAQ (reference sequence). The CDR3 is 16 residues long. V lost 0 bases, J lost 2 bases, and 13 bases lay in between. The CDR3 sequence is CASSLAGGWTNTEAFF. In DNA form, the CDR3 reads TGTGCCAGCAGCTTAGCCGGGGGTTGGACAAACACTGAAGCTTTCTTT. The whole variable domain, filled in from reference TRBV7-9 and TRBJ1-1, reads DTGVSQNPRHKITKRGQNVTFRCDPISEHNRLYWYRQTLGQGPEFLTYFQNEAQLEKSRLLSDRFSAERPKGSFSTLEIQRTEQGDSAMYLCASSLAGGWTNTEAFFGQGTRLTVV.